Shown below are 29 T cell receptor beta chains from a single sample sequenced in a study of control samples from healthy donors and cancer patients. Generated by immunoSEQ multiplex PCR, the TCRdb table keeps only in-frame clones and is missing some. This sample has around 110,000 clones; about 93% occur once, and the top ten carry less than 3.5%. The sequenced material came from blood. Source of these receptors: a young man in good health.

This clone was recorded once. The V gene is TRBV2, the J gene TRBJ2-1; 9 bases map to TRBD2. Germline V lookup: CDR1 SNHLY, CDR2 FYNNEI. V shed 3 bases and J 5 bases; nucleotides not matched to a gene: 14. The CDR3 totals 18 residues. Written as DNA, the CDR3 is TGTGCCAGCAGTGAGAATGGCGGGGGGGCTGAGGGCGACAATGAGCAGTTCTTC. This gives the protein CASSENGGGAEGDNEQFF. Full variable domain (rest looked up from reference TRBV2 and TRBJ2-1): EPEVTQTPSHQVTQMGQEVILRCVPISNHLYFYWYRQILGQKVEFLVSFYNNEISEKSEIFDDQFSVERPDGSNFTLKIRSTKLEDSAMYFCASSENGGGAEGDNEQFFGPGTRLTVL.

The chain is built from TRBV5-4 and TRBJ2-3; maybe TRBD1 (6 bases). Deletions cut 7 bases from V and 0 bases from J, with 15 bases between. Germline V gives CDR1 SGHNT, CDR2 YYREEE (reference sequence). The CDR3 consists of 15 residues. The CDR3 loop is CASAKDSESTDTQYF. DNA of the CDR3: TGTGCCAGCGCGAAGGACAGCGAGAGCACAGATACGCAGTATTTT.

V gene TRBV19 combines with J gene TRBJ2-3; TRBD2 is a possible D gene (5 bases). CDR1 and CDR2 from the germline V gene are LNHDA and SQIVND (reference sequence). Trimming pared 3 bases from V and 4 bases from J, leaving 11 bases between. This CDR3 comprises 14 residues. The CDR3 region has the DNA TGTGCCAGTAGTATCGTAGAGGGCGCAGATACGCAGTATTTT. Translation: CASSIVEGADTQYF.

The chain is built from TRBV27 and TRBJ1-2; D is unresolved. CDR3 length: 14 amino acids. V was trimmed by 5 bases and J by 2 bases, leaving 12 bases between them. CDR1 MNHEY and CDR2 SMNVEV come from the germline V gene (reference sequence). This CDR3 reads CASSPTGSNYGYTF. The CDR3 DNA reads TGTGCCAGCAGTCCCACGGGGTCCAACTATGGCTACACCTTC.

The chain has TRBV5-1 and TRBJ2-2, with TRBD2 matching 8 bases. The junction had 5 bases not matched to a gene; V was cut back by 0 bases and J by 7 bases. The CDR3 is 15 amino acids. Germline-derived CDR1 and CDR2 are SGHRS and YFSETQ. The CDR3 DNA reads as TGCGCCAGCAGCTTGGCGGGGGGGCGTAACGGGGAGCTGTTTTTT. It yields the protein CASSLAGGRNGELFF.

The V call is TRBV14, the J call TRBJ2-1; D might be TRBD1 (6 bases). The CDR3 is made up of 15 amino acids. The V end lost 4 bases, the J end lost 0 bases, and 10 bases lay between the germline ends. CDR1 is SGHDN and CDR2 is FVKESK in the germline V gene. The CDR3 reads CASSRDRLSYNEQFF. DNA of the CDR3: TGTGCCAGCAGCCGCGACAGGCTCTCCTACAATGAGCAGTTCTTC.

The chain combines TRBV5-5 with TRBJ2-7; D ambiguous. The V gene's germline CDR1 is SGHKS and CDR2 YYEKEE (reference sequence). The CDR3 has 14 amino acids. Trimming took off 0 bases at V and 2 bases at J, with 9 bases between the two ends. The CDR3 region has the DNA TGTGCCAGCAGCTTGGAAAGGAATACCTACGAGCAGTACGTC. It yields the protein CASSLERNTYEQYV.

The CDR3 DNA reads as TGTGCCATCAGTGAACGACAGGATCTCTCTGGAAACACCATATATTTT. Protein: CAISERQDLSGNTIYF. The rearrangement links TRBV10-3 to TRBJ1-3; D might be TRBD1 (6 bases). Per germline, CDR1 ENHRY and CDR2 SYGVKD. The V end was cut by 3 bases, the J end by 0 bases, with 12 bases between. This CDR3 contains 16 residues.

The V call is TRBV10-1, the J call TRBJ2-3; D is ambiguous. There are 16 residues in the CDR3. V lost 6 bases to trimming and J lost 3 bases, with 19 bases between them. CDR1 is WNHNN and CDR2 is SYGVQD in the germline V gene (reference sequence). This CDR3 is CASSLDGRGGTDTQYF. CDR3 in DNA: TGCGCCAGCAGCTTGGACGGCCGAGGTGGGACAGATACGCAGTATTTT.

V is TRBV7-9 and J is TRBJ1-2; TRBD1 matches at 10 bases. V gave up 1 base and J gave up 8 bases; unmatched junction bases: 13. Per the germline V gene, CDR1 is SEHNR and CDR2 is FQNEAQ (reference sequence). This CDR3 contains 17 residues. The CDR3 spells CASSLEGTGVPLGGYTF. CDR3 DNA: TGTGCCAGCAGCTTAGAAGGGACAGGGGTCCCTCTGGGAGGCTACACCTTC. The whole variable domain, filled in from reference TRBV7-9 and TRBJ1-2, reads DTGVSQNPRHKITKRGQNVTFRCDPISEHNRLYWYRQTLGQGPEFLTYFQNEAQLEKSRLLSDRFSAERPKGSFSTLEIQRTEQGDSAMYLCASSLEGTGVPLGGYTFGSGTRLTVV.

The V and J genes are TRBV5-4 and TRBJ2-5; D perhaps matches TRBD2 (6 bases). The CDR3 is 17 amino acids. Germline loops: CDR1 SGHNT, CDR2 YYREEE (reference sequence). V shed 0 bases and J shed 4 bases, with 19 bases lying between them. This CDR3 is CASSLAVDSHGGETQYF. CDR3 nucleotide sequence: TGTGCCAGCAGCTTGGCCGTCGACAGCCACGGGGGAGAGACCCAGTACTTC.

The chain is built from TRBV5-4 and TRBJ2-3; 10 positions match TRBD2. Germline V gene lookup returns CDR1 SGHNT and CDR2 YYREEE (reference sequence). The CDR3 has 15 amino acids. Germline trimming cut 4 bases from V and 4 bases from J; bases unmatched to any gene: 6. This chain's CDR3 is CASSPSGGASDTQYF. In nucleotides, the CDR3 is TGTGCCAGCAGCCCGAGCGGGGGGGCGTCAGATACGCAGTATTTT.

The gene calls are TRBV27 and TRBJ1-4, with D uncertain. Germline CDR1 and CDR2: MNHEY and SMNVEV (reference sequence). This CDR3 is 14 amino acids long. Trimming stripped 5 bases from V and 7 bases from J, with 14 bases between. The DNA of the CDR3 is TGTGCCAGCAGTCGTGACCTGGGAGGTGAAAAACTGTTTTTT. Translation: CASSRDLGGEKLFF.

This clone appeared once. The rearrangement uses TRBV14 and TRBJ1-1; perhaps TRBD1 as D (6 bases). The CDR3 contains 16 residues. V was cut by 0 bases and J by 8 bases, with 19 bases left in between. CDR1 and CDR2 from the germline V gene are SGHDN and FVKESK. CDR3 sequence (DNA): TGTGCCAGCAGCCAAGATGTGGTTGGGACACGGCCCGAAGCTTTCTTT. Encoded protein: CASSQDVVGTRPEAFF.

This chain links TRBV19 with TRBJ1-5; 7 bases map to TRBD1. The CDR3 runs 12 residues. In germline, CDR1 is LNHDA, CDR2 SQIVND (reference sequence). The V and J ends lost 8 bases and 5 bases, in that order; junction bases with no gene match: 3. The CDR3 nucleotides read TGTGCCAGTGCCCAGGGGGATCAGCCCCAGCATTTT. This gives the protein CASAQGDQPQHF.

This chain connects TRBV5-1 to TRBJ2-5; D possibly uses TRBD1 or TRBD2 (5 bases each). Between the trimmed V and J ends, which lost 0 bases and 0 bases, there was a span of 12 bases. Germline lookup yields CDR1 SGHRS and CDR2 YFSETQ. This CDR3 contains 16 residues. The CDR3, as DNA: TGCGCCAGCAGCTTGGTGGGGGACCGCCACCAAGAGACCCAGTACTTC. Residues: CASSLVGDRHQETQYF.

This chain joins TRBV19 and TRBJ2-3, with 8 bases that match TRBD1. This CDR3 comprises 16 residues. Unmatched junction bases numbered 5, after V lost 3 bases and J lost 0 bases. CDR1 is LNHDA and CDR2 is SQIVND in the germline V gene (reference sequence). The CDR3 here is CASSIVSGGSTDTQYF. In nucleotides, the CDR3 is TGTGCCAGTAGTATCGTATCAGGGGGCAGCACAGATACGCAGTATTTT.

The rearrangement links TRBV7-9 to TRBJ1-4, with 7 bases matching TRBD1. The CDR3 has 15 residues. In germline, CDR1 is SEHNR, CDR2 FQNEAQ (reference sequence). V lost 4 bases, J lost 5 bases, and 7 bases stayed unmatched. CDR3 sequence (DNA): TGTGCCAGCAGCTCAGGACAGGAGATAAATGAAAAACTGTTTTTT. Its protein product is CASSSGQEINEKLFF.

The J gene is TRBJ1-2, the V gene TRBV5-6; no clear D gene. V dropped 3 bases and J dropped 8 bases, with 11 bases sitting between them. Germline V lookup: CDR1 SGHDT, CDR2 YYEEEE. The length of the CDR3 is 12 residues. The CDR3 reads CASSSGGRGYTF. Here the CDR3 DNA reads TGTGCCAGCAGCTCGGGCGGGAGAGGCTACACCTTC. Variable domain in full (rest from reference TRBV5-6 and TRBJ1-2): DAGVTQSPTHLIKTRGQQVTLRCSPKSGHDTVSWYQQALGQGPQFIFQYYEEEERQRGNFPDRFSGHQFPNYSSELNVNALLLGDSALYLCASSSGGRGYTFGSGTRLTVV.

The CDR3 spells CASSLKNTGELFF. In DNA, the CDR3 is TGCGCCAGCAGCTTGAAGAACACCGGGGAGCTGTTTTTT. The chain carries TRBV5-1 and TRBJ2-2; D remains unclear. Germline-derived CDR1 and CDR2 are SGHRS and YFSETQ. The CDR3 loop spans 13 amino acids. V lost 1 base and J lost 1, with 2 bases in between. Looking up the rest from reference TRBV5-1 and TRBJ2-2 gives the full variable domain: KAGVTQTPRYLIKTRGQQVTLSCSPISGHRSVSWYQQTPGQGLQFLFEYFSETQRNKGNFPGRFSGRQFSNSRSEMNVSTLELGDSALYLCASSLKNTGELFFGEGSRLTVL.

The chain employs TRBV2 and TRBJ2-7; TRBD1 aligns across 8 bases. The CDR3 has 13 residues. Germline V gives CDR1 SNHLY, CDR2 FYNNEI. Trimming at V came to 1 base and at J to 8 bases, leaving 4 bases not matched to a gene. The CDR3 protein is CASSEDQGAKQYF. In nucleotides, the CDR3 is TGTGCCAGCAGTGAAGATCAGGGGGCAAAGCAGTACTTC.

The genes are TRBV30 and TRBJ2-1; D may be TRBD2 (7 bases). Germline V gene data show CDR1 as GTSNPN and CDR2 as SVGIG (reference sequence). The CDR3 length is 13 residues. The ends were cut back, 1 base at V and 12 bases at J, with 16 bases in the middle. CDR3 nucleotide sequence: TGTGCCTGGAGTGGAGGGGGGGCGCTTAGGCAGTTCTTC. It is translated as CAWSGGGALRQFF.

The chain joins TRBV30 to TRBJ2-7; D unresolved. The V and J ends lost 2 bases and 7 bases respectively, with 9 bases between them. The CDR3 runs 11 residues. Per germline, CDR1 GTSNPN and CDR2 SVGIG (reference sequence). The CDR3 bases are TGTGCCTGGAGTAAGGGTGGGGAGCAGTACGTC. It translates to CAWSKGGEQYV.

The J gene is TRBJ2-1, the V gene TRBV11-2; 10 positions match TRBD1. The CDR3 is 13 amino acids. Unmatched junction bases numbered 5, after V lost 8 bases and J lost 7 bases. Germline V gene lookup returns CDR1 SGHAT and CDR2 FQNNGV. CDR3 nucleotides: TGTGCCAGCGGGACAGGGGAAAGAAATGAGCAGTTCTTC. As protein: CASGTGERNEQFF.

This chain joins TRBV5-6 and TRBJ1-4; tentative D call: TRBD1 (5 bases). Germline values: CDR1 SGHDT, CDR2 YYEEEE. The CDR3 is made up of 18 amino acids. Trimming cost V 0 bases and J 0 bases, with 15 bases left between them. CDR3 residues: CASSLAMAGLATNEKLFF. The CDR3 nucleotides are TGTGCCAGCAGCTTGGCGATGGCAGGGCTGGCAACTAATGAAAAACTGTTTTTT.

The chain carries TRBV7-2 and TRBJ2-2; D may be TRBD1 (6 bases). Germline-derived CDR1 and CDR2 are SGHTA and FQGNSA. This CDR3 is built from 15 residues. The V gene lost 4 bases and the J gene lost 4 bases, with 13 bases spanning the gap. The DNA of the CDR3 is TGTGCCAGCAGCTACCTCGGGACAATCACCGGGGAGCTGTTTTTT. This codes for CASSYLGTITGELFF.

V gene TRBV6-5 combines with J gene TRBJ1-1; D is undetermined. The germline V gene has CDR1 MNHEY and CDR2 SVGAGI. This CDR3 has 11 amino acids. Trimming took 7 bases from V and 7 from J, leaving 10 bases between them. CDR3 DNA: TGTGCCAGCACTACAAACGGTGAAGCTTTCTTT. Its translation is CASTTNGEAFF.

J is TRBJ1-2 and V is TRBV9, with 8 bases aligning to TRBD1. V trimming: 0 bases; J trimming: 5 bases; junction bases outside the gene matches: 6. The germline CDR1 and CDR2 sequences are SGDLS and YYNGEE. The CDR3 spans 15 residues. The CDR3 spells CASSVAQGAGYGYTF. CDR3 DNA: TGTGCCAGCAGCGTAGCGCAGGGGGCTGGATATGGCTACACCTTC.

The V call is TRBV5-6, the J call TRBJ1-1; D is unresolved. In germline, CDR1 is SGHDT, CDR2 YYEEEE. This CDR3 is 15 amino acids long. The V gene lost 0 bases and the J gene lost 1 base, with 10 bases spanning the gap. CDR3 protein: CASSLGAVTNTEAFF. The CDR3 DNA is TGTGCCAGCAGCTTGGGGGCAGTGACGAACACTGAAGCTTTCTTT.